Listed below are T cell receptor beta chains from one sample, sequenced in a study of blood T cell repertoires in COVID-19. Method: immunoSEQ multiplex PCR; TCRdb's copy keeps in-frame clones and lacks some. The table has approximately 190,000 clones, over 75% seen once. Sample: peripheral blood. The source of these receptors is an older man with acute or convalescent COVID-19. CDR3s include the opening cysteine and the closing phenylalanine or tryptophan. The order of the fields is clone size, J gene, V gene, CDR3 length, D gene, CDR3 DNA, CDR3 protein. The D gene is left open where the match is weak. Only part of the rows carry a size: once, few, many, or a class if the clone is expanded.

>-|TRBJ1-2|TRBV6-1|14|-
TGTGCCAGCAGTGAACAGCAGGGCACATATGGCTACACCTTC
CASSEQQGTYGYTF
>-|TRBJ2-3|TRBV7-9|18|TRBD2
TGTGCCAGCAGCGCCAAGGTGAGGCTAGCGGGAGTTACAGATACGCAGTATTTT
CASSAKVRLAGVTDTQYF
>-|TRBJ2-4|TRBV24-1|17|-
TGTGCCACCAGTGGTGGTGACAGCTACCGGGTCAAAAACATTCAGTACTTC
CATSGGDSYRVKNIQYF
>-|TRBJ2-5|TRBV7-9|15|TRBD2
TGTGCCAGCAGCAAATATAGCGGGAGCCAAGAGACCCAGTACTTC
CASSKYSGSQETQYF
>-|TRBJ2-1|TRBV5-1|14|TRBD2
TGCGCCAGCAAGGCTAGCGGGAGTGTGGATGAGCAGTTCTTC
CASKASGSVDEQFF
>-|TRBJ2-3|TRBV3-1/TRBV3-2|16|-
TGTGCCAGCAGCCAAGCCCCCGGAGTACGCACAGATACGCAGTATTTT
CASSQAPGVRTDTQYF
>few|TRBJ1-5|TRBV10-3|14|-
TGTGCCATCAGTGATACCGGGGACAATCAGCCCCAGCATTTT
CAISDTGDNQPQHF
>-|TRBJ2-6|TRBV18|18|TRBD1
TGTGCCAGCTCACCTGCACAGGGGAATTCGTCTGGGGCCAACGTCCTGACTTTC
CASSPAQGNSSGANVLTF
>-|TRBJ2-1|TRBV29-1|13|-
TGCAGCGTTGTTAGGACGACGGGGAATGAGCAGTTCTTC
CSVVRTTGNEQFF
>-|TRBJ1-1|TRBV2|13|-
TGTGCCAGCAGGCTGACACAGAGCACTGAAGCTTTCTTT
CASRLTQSTEAFF
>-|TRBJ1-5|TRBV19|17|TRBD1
TGTGCCAGTAGTATAGCAATCGGGGGACAGTATAATCAGCCCCAGCATTTT
CASSIAIGGQYNQPQHF
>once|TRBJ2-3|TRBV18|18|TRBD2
TGTGCCAGCTCACCAATGCGCGGGACTAGCGGGATGGTAGATACGCAGTATTTT
CASSPMRGTSGMVDTQYF
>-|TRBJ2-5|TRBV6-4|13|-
TGTGCCAGCAGTGTGAGCGGCCAAGAGACCCAGTACTTC
CASSVSGQETQYF
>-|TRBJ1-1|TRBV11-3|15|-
TGTGCCAGCAGCTTAGATGGGGCGGTGAACACTGAAGCTTTCTTT
CASSLDGAVNTEAFF
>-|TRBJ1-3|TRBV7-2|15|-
TGTGCCAGCAGCTGGGGGACTGTCTCTGGAAACACCATATATTTT
CASSWGTVSGNTIYF
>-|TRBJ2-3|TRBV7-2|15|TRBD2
TGTGCCAGCAGCTTAGTAGCGGGAGCCACAGATACGCAGTATTTT
CASSLVAGATDTQYF
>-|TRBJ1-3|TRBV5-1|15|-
TGCGCCAGCAGCTCGGGGGACGTAACTGGAAACACCATATATTTT
CASSSGDVTGNTIYF
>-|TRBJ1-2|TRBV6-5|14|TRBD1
TGTGCCAGCAGCCAGACGACAGGGCCCTATGGCTACACCTTC
CASSQTTGPYGYTF
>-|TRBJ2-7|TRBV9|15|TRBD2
TGTGCCAGCAGCGTAGGGATAGCGGGGGACTACGAGCAGTACTTC
CASSVGIAGDYEQYF
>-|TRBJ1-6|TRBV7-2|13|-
TGTGCCAGCAGCGACCCAGGGAATTCACCCCTCCACTTT
CASSDPGNSPLHF
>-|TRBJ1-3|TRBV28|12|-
TGTGCCAGCCACTCCTTCGGAAACACCATATATTTT
CASHSFGNTIYF
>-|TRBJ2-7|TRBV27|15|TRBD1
TGTGCCAGCAAAGGATCGCGGGGACAGGGGGCTGAGCAGTACTTC
CASKGSRGQGAEQYF
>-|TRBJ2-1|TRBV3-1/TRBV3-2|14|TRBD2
TGTGCCAGCAGCCAAGGCCTAGCGGGAGTTCAGCAGTTCTTC
CASSQGLAGVQQFF
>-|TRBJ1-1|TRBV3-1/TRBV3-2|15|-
TGTGCCAGCAGCCAAGTCAGGGCGATGAACACTGAAGCTTTCTTT
CASSQVRAMNTEAFF
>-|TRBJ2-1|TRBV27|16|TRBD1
TGTGCCAGCACCTTAAGGGGAACAGGGGGCATCAATGAGCAGTTCTTC
CASTLRGTGGINEQFF
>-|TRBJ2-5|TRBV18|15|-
TGTGCCAGCTCACCATACGGGGGTTCCCAAGAGACCCAGTACTTC
CASSPYGGSQETQYF
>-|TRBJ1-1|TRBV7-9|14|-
TGTGCCAGCAGCTTAGGAGCAGGAAACACTGAAGCTTTCTTT
CASSLGAGNTEAFF
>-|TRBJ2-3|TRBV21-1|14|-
TGTGCCAGCAGCGACCGGACTATCACAGATACGCAGTATTTT
CASSDRTITDTQYF
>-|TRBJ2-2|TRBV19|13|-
TGTGCCAGGCGGGACAGAACCACCGGGGAGCTGTTTTTT
CARRDRTTGELFF
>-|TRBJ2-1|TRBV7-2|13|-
TGTGCCAGCAGCTTGGATTTGCGGGGTGAGCAGTTCTTC
CASSLDLRGEQFF
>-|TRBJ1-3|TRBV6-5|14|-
TGTGCCAGCTCCCTCTTATCGGCTGGAAACACCATATATTTT
CASSLLSAGNTIYF
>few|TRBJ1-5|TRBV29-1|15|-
TGCAGCGTTGGATGGGACATTCATAGCAATCAGCCCCAGCATTTT
CSVGWDIHSNQPQHF
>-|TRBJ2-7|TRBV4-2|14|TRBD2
TGTGCCAGCAGCCAAGTTGGGAGGGAATACGAGCAGTACTTC
CASSQVGREYEQYF
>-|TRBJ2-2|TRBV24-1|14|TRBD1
TGTGCCACCTCCAGACAGGGCTTCACCGGGGAGCTGTTTTTT
CATSRQGFTGELFF
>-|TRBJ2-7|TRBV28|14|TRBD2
TGTGCCAGCAGGTTGGGACTACCCTCCTACGAGCAGTACTTC
CASRLGLPSYEQYF
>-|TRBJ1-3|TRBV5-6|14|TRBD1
TGTGCCAGTTCACAGGGGGCCGTGGGAAACACCATATATTTT
CASSQGAVGNTIYF
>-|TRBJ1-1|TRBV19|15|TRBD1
TGTGCCAGTAAACCGACAGGGGGAGTAGTGGCTGAAGCTTTCTTT
CASKPTGGVVAEAFF
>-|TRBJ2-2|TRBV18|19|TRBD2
TGTGCCAGCTCACCACCGGGACTAGCGGGAGGAGTGAACACCGGGGAGCTGTTTTTT
CASSPPGLAGGVNTGELFF
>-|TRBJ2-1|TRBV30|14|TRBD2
TGTGCCTGGAGTGTGGTAGCGGGGGCCAATGAGCAGTTCTTC
CAWSVVAGANEQFF
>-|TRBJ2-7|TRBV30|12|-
TGTGCCTGGAGGAACTTCGGCTACGAGCAGTACTTC
CAWRNFGYEQYF
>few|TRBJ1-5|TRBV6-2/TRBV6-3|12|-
TGTGCCAGCAGTTCGTTCAATCAGCCCCAGCATTTT
CASSSFNQPQHF
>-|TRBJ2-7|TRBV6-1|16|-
TGTGCCAGCAGTGAGCTGAGGGCTGGGGGCAGAAACGAGCAGTACTTC
CASSELRAGGRNEQYF
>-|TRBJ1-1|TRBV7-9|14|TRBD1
TGTGCCAGCAGCTTTGGACAGGGATGGACTGAAGCTTTCTTT
CASSFGQGWTEAFF
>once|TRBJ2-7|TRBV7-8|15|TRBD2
TGTGCCAGCAGCCCCCAAGCGGGAGGGGGGTACGAGCAGTACTTC
CASSPQAGGGYEQYF
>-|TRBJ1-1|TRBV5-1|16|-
TGCGCCAGCAGCTTGGATAGCCTGAGAGTGAACACTGAAGCTTTCTTT
CASSLDSLRVNTEAFF
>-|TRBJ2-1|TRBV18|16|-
TGTGCCAGCTCACCATCTAGGGGAGGGGGATACAATGAGCAGTTCTTC
CASSPSRGGGYNEQFF
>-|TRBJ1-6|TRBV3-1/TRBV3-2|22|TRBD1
TGTGCCAGCAGCCAAGTTTTACCCCCCAGCTACCCGGGACAGGGGAAGAATTCACCCCTCCACTTT
CASSQVLPPSYPGQGKNSPLHF
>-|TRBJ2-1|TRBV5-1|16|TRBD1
TGCGCCAGCAGCCCGACAGGGGCTGACGGTTTAAATGAGCAGTTCTTC
CASSPTGADGLNEQFF
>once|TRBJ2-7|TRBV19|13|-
TGTGCCAGTAGTTGGCCAGGGCTCTCGCAGCAGTACTTC
CASSWPGLSQQYF